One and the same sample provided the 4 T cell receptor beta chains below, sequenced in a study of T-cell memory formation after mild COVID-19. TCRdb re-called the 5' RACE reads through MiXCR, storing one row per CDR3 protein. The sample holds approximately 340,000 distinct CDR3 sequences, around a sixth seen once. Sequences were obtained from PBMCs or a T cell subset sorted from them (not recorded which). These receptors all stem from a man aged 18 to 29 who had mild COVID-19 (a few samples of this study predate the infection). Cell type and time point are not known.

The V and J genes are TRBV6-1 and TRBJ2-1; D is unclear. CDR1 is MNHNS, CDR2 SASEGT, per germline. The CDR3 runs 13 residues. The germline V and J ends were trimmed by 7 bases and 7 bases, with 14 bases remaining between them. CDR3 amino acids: CASTTRRRNEQFF. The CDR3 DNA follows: TGTGCCAGCACTACGCGACGAAGGAATGAGCAGTTCTTC.

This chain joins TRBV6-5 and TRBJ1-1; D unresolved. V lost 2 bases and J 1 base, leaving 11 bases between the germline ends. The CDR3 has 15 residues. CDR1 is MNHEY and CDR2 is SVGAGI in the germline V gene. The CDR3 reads CASSYGEQSNTEAFF. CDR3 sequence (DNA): TGTGCCAGCAGTTACGGGGAGCAATCGAACACTGAAGCTTTCTTT.

CDR3 in amino acids: CASSIGTVSGNTIYF. CDR3 DNA: TGTGCCAGCAGTATCGGGACGGTCTCTGGAAACACCATATATTTT. The chain links TRBV12-3 or TRBV12-4 to TRBJ1-3; D perhaps matches TRBD1 (5 bases). The CDR3 runs 15 residues. V was shortened by 5 bases and J by 0 bases, with 11 bases between the two germline ends.

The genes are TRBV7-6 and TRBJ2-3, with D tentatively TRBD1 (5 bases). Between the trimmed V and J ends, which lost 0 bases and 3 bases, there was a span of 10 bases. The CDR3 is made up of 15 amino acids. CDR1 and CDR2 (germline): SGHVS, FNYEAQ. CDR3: CASSLAPAGTDTQYF. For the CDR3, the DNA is TGTGCCAGCAGCTTAGCGCCGGCAGGGACAGATACGCAGTATTTT.